These 8 T cell receptor beta chains were sequenced from one sample in a study of T cell repertoires in aging, cancer and after chemotherapy. A mixed TRB-A/B primer pool amplified rearranged TRB by multiplex touch-down PCR. One entry per CDR3 protein results from TCRdb running MiXCR on the multiplex PCR reads. The sample lists around 4,000 distinct CDR3 sequences; around 27% were seen once. TCR beta rearrangements were amplified from peripheral blood genomic DNA. The sequenced sample consisted of blood. Receptors originate from a human donor in good health.

The chain has TRBV21-1 and TRBJ2-1; the table's D call TRBD2 went unverified against the DNA. TRBV21-1 is a listed pseudogene. This CDR3 has 19 amino acids. CDR3 residues: CASSKYFGGRLADNNEQFF. The CDR3 DNA sequence: TGTGCCAGCAGCAAATATTTCGGTGGGAGACTAGCGGATAACAATGAGCAGTTCTTC.

The J gene is TRBJ2-1, the V gene TRBV5-5, with 11 bases matching TRBD1. The CDR3 extends over 16 amino acids. In germline, CDR1 is SGHKS, CDR2 YYEKEE (reference sequence). Trimming at V came to 5 bases and at J to 1 base, leaving 5 bases not matched to a gene. For the CDR3, the DNA is TGTGCCAGCAGAATTGGACAGGGGGCTTCCTACAATGAGCAGTTCTTC. The encoded protein is CASRIGQGASYNEQFF.

This clonotype has a handful of counts. This chain joins TRBV5-6 and TRBJ2-7; D is unresolved. Germline loops: CDR1 SGHDT, CDR2 YYEEEE. The ends were cut back, 0 bases at V and 6 bases at J, with 10 bases in the middle. The CDR3 contains 13 residues. CDR3 DNA: TGTGCCAGCAGCTTGGCCATGTCAGGCGAGCAGTACTTC. It is translated as CASSLAMSGEQYF.

This clonotype was seen only once. V gene TRBV20-1 combines with J gene TRBJ1-5; D is unclear. The ends were cut back, 1 base at V and 5 bases at J, with 9 bases in the middle. Germline CDR1 is DFQATT and CDR2 is SNEGSKA (reference sequence). The CDR3 contains 13 residues. CDR3 residues: CSARADPYQPQHF. The CDR3 DNA follows: TGCAGTGCTAGAGCGGACCCATATCAGCCCCAGCATTTT.

This clonotype was recorded a few times. For the CDR3, the DNA is TGTGCCAGCTCACCAGGGGTACTAGCAAATTTGGTTGGTGAGCAGTTCTTC. It yields the protein CASSPGVLANLVGEQFF. The chain is built from TRBV18 and TRBJ2-1, with TRBD2 as a possible D gene (6 bases). CDR3 length: 17 residues. Trimming took off 2 bases at V and 9 bases at J, with 23 bases between the two ends. CDR1 KGHSH and CDR2 LQKENI come from the germline V gene.

CDR3 nucleotide sequence: TGCGCCAGCAGTCGGGTAGCAGGAAGCTCCTACGAGCAGTACTTC. Translating gives CASSRVAGSSYEQYF. The rearrangement uses TRBV5-1 and TRBJ2-7, with D uncertain. The length of the CDR3 is 15 residues. V dropped 5 bases and J dropped 0 bases, with 15 bases sitting between them. Germline CDR1 and CDR2: SGHRS and YFSETQ.

By sample fraction, this clonotype is medium-sized. V usage is TRBV19 and J usage is TRBJ2-1, with D possibly TRBD2 on 5 matching bases. The CDR3 covers 19 residues. The V gene's germline CDR1 is LNHDA and CDR2 SQIVND (reference sequence). Trimming removed 4 bases at V and 7 bases at J, with 29 bases between. The CDR3 here is CASSTSRFSEWERANEQFF. The DNA for the CDR3 is TGTGCCAGTAGTACTTCTAGATTTAGCGAATGGGAACGGGCGAATGAGCAGTTCTTC. Full variable domain (missing parts from reference TRBV19 and TRBJ2-1): DGGITQSPKYLFRKEGQNVTLSCEQNLNHDAMYWYRQDPGQGLRLIYYSQIVNDFQKGDIAEGYSVSREKKESFPLTVTSAQKNPTAFYLCASSTSRFSEWERANEQFFGPGTRLTVL.

By frequency in the sample, this clonotype is medium-sized. This rearrangement joins TRBV5-6 to TRBJ1-5, with 8 bases identical to TRBD1. V was pared by 4 bases and J by 7 bases, with 7 bases of the junction left unmatched. The length of the CDR3 is 14 residues. CDR1 and CDR2 from the germline V gene are SGHDT and YYEEEE. The CDR3 loop is CASSPDRERQPQHF. CDR3 in DNA: TGTGCCAGCAGCCCGGACAGGGAGAGGCAGCCCCAGCATTTT.